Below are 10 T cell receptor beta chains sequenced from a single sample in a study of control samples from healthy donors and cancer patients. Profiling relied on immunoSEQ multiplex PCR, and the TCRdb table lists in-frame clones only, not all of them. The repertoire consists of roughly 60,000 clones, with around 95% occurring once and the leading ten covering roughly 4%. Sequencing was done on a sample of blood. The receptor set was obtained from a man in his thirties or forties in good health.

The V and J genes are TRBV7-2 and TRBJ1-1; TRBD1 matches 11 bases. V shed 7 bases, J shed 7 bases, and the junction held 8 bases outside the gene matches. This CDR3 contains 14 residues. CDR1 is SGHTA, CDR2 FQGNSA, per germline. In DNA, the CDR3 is TGTGCCAGCACCCGGGACAGGGGGACCTATGAAGCTTTCTTT. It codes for CASTRDRGTYEAFF. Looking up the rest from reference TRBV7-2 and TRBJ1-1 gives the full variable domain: GAGVSQSPSNKVTEKGKDVELRCDPISGHTALYWYRQSLGQGLEFLIYFQGNSAPDKSGLPSDRFSAERTGGSVSTLTIQRTQQEDSAVYLCASTRDRGTYEAFFGQGTRLTVV.

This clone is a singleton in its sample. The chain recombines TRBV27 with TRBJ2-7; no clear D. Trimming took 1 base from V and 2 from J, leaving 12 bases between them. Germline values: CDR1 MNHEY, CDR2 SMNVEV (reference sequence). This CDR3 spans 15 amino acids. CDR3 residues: CASSLLAGWTYEQYF. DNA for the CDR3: TGTGCCAGCAGTTTATTAGCCGGTTGGACCTACGAGCAGTACTTC.

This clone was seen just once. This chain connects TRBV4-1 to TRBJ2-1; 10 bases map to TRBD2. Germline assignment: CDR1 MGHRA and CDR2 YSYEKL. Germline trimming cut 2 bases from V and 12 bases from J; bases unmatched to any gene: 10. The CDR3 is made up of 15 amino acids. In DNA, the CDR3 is TGCGCCAGCAGCCAACCCGGGACTAGCGTTGATCGGCAGTTCTTC. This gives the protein CASSQPGTSVDRQFF.

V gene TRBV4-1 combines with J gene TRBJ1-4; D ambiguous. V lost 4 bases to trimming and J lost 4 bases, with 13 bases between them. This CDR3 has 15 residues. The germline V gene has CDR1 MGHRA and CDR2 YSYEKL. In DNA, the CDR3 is TGCGCCAGCAGCCCCGGCGGGCAGAATAATGAAAAACTGTTTTTT. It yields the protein CASSPGGQNNEKLFF.

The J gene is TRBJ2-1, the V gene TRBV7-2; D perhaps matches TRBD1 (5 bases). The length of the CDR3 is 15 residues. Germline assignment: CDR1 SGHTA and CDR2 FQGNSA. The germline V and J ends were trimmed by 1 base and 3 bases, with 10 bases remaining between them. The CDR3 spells CASSLVGQGYNEQFF. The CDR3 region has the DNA TGTGCCAGCAGCTTAGTCGGGCAGGGCTACAATGAGCAGTTCTTC.

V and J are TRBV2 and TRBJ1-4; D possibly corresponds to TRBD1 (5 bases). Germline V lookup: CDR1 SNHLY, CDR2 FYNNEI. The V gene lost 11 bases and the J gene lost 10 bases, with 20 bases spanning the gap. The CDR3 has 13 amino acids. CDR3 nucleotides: TGTGCCGGCCGGAGAGGGACTGAGGGAAAACTGTTTTTT. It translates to CAGRRGTEGKLFF.

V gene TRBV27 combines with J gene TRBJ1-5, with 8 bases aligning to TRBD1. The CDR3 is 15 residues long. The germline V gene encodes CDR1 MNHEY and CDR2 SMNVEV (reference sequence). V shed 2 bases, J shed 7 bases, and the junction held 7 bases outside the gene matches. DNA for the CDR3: TGTGCCAGCAGTTTAATCGGACAGGGAGGACAGCCCCAGCATTTT. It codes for CASSLIGQGGQPQHF.

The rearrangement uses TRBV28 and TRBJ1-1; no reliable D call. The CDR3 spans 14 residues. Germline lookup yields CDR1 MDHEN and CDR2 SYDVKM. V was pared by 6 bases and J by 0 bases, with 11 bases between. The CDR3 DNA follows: TGTGCCAGCAGCCTCGACACCCTGAACACTGAAGCTTTCTTT. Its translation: CASSLDTLNTEAFF.

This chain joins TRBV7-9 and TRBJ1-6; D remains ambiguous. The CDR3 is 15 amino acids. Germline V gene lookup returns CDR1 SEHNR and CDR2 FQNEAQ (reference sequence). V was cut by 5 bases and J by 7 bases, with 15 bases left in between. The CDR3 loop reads CASSGVEVPNSPLHF. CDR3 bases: TGTGCCAGCAGCGGCGTGGAGGTTCCGAATTCACCCCTCCACTTT.

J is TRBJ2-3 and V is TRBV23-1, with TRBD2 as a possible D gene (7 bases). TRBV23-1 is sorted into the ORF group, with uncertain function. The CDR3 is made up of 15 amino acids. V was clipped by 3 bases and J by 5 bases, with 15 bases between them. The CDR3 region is CASSHCRGAGDTQYF. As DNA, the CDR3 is TGCGCCAGCAGTCATTGTCGGGGGGCGGGAGATACGCAGTATTTT.